This is a list of T cell receptor beta chains from one sample in a study of blood T cells in healthy people across ages. One entry per CDR3 protein, called by TCRdb with MiXCR from the 5' RACE reads. Altogether approximately 780,000 distinct CDR3 sequences are present, around 25% being singletons, with the ten largest covering about 3%. This sample was shared with a second study, whose subject was T cells of mothers and their children.

Sequenced material: blood. The receptor source for this set is a boy between 10 and 17 years old in good health. CDR3s include the opening cysteine and the closing phenylalanine or tryptophan. Fields, in order: J gene, D gene, V gene, clone size, CDR3 DNA, CDR3 protein. The D gene is left open where the match is weak. Part of the rows lack a size; the others show once, few, many or a class for expanded clones.

TRBJ2-1 | NA | TRBV12-3/TRBV12-4 | few | TGTGCCAGCAGTTCGCCAGGGCGCAATGAGCAGTTCTTC | CASSSPGRNEQFF
TRBJ2-4 | NA | TRBV18 | few | TGTGCCAGCTCACCGAGCAAAAGGGACATTCAGTACTTC | CASSPSKRDIQYF
TRBJ2-5 | TRBD1 | TRBV6-5 | many | TGTGCCAGCAGTCAAACCCCGGGACAGGGCGGGGAGACCCAGTACTTC | CASSQTPGQGGETQYF
TRBJ2-5 | TRBD2 | TRBV20-1 | NA | TGCAGTGCTGTGACTAGCGGGGGCGGGAAGACCCAGTACTTC | CSAVTSGGGKTQYF
TRBJ2-7 | NA | TRBV5-1 | NA | TGCGCCAGCAGCTCCCCAGCTGTTGGGGCCTACGAGCAGTACTTC | CASSSPAVGAYEQYF
TRBJ2-1 | TRBD1 | TRBV12-3/TRBV12-4 | NA | TGTGCCAGCAGTTTCACGTCAGGGGGTTTAAACTACAATGAGCAGTTCTTC | CASSFTSGGLNYNEQFF
TRBJ2-7 | TRBD2 | TRBV15 | NA | TGTGCCACCAGCCGTAGACTAGCTGACGAGCAGTACTTC | CATSRRLADEQYF
TRBJ1-1 | TRBD1 | TRBV7-9 | NA | TGTGCCAGCAGCTTAGAATTCGGACAAACAGGGGACACTGAAGCTTTCTTT | CASSLEFGQTGDTEAFF
TRBJ2-1 | NA | TRBV6-5 | few | TGTGCCAGCAGCCGTGGGGGGCATTACAATGAGCAGTTCTTC | CASSRGGHYNEQFF
TRBJ1-2 | TRBD1 | TRBV2 | NA | TGTGCCAGCAGTCGAGAACAGGGGGACTATGGCTACACCTTC | CASSREQGDYGYTF
TRBJ2-5 | NA | TRBV6-5 | NA | TGTGCCAGCAGTTACCCCGCTCAAGAGACCCAGTACTTC | CASSYPAQETQYF
TRBJ2-5 | NA | TRBV20-1 | many | TGCAGTGCTAGAACAGAGACCCAGTACTTC | CSARTETQYF
TRBJ1-5 | NA | TRBV3-1 | few | TGTGCCAGCAGCCAAGGGCACCAAAATCAGCCCCAGCATTTT | CASSQGHQNQPQHF
TRBJ2-3 | NA | TRBV12-3/TRBV12-4 | few | TGTGCCAGCAGTTTAGGGGTTTTTAGCACAGATACGCAGTATTTT | CASSLGVFSTDTQYF
TRBJ1-6 | NA | TRBV27 | few | TGTGCCAGCAGTCCCCTCCGGGATAATTTTCCACCCCTCCACTTT | CASSPLRDNFPPLHF
TRBJ1-1 | NA | TRBV7-9 | NA | TGTGCCAGCAGCTTTGGGTCGAGGGGCACTGAAGCTTTCTTT | CASSFGSRGTEAFF
TRBJ2-7 | NA | TRBV4-1 | once | TGCGCCAGCAGCCAGAGGGAACTGTCCTACGAGCAGTACTTC | CASSQRELSYEQYF